This T cell receptor beta chain was sequenced in a study of cytomegalovirus exposure and HLA in healthy donors (dated 2017 in TCRdb). For the study in its entirety: According to an earlier analysis of 587 of the donors, about 170 million T cells yielded 120 million or so unique TCR beta sequences and around 280 Gb of sequence data. The study profiled the T cell repertoires of approximately 700 subjects by immunosequencing and related them to cytomegalovirus serostatus. The number of donors typed differed by locus, with 629-630 for A, B, C, DRB1 and DQB1, 522 for DQA1, 600 to 610 for DPA1, and approximately 470 for DPB1. A later analysis re-analyzed previously published TCR beta repertoires from 500 to 700 donors and added high-resolution HLA genotyping to study TCR occurrence patterns. To predict cytomegalovirus infection status, the study brought together high-throughput TCR immunosequencing, statistical association of individual TCRs with disease status, and machine learning. Donor age, sex, ethnicity and CMV serostatus were compiled alongside the repertoire data. Of the 350 to 450 genotyped donors, 65% to 90% fell in the genetic ancestry cluster associated with self-reported Caucasian donors. Among over 350 genotyped donors of the cohort, an average of around 240,000 unique TCR beta nucleotide sequences were sequenced per donor, roughly 20% of them non-productive. A later genetic analysis took genome-wide SNP genotypes for about three fifths of the roughly 670 donors and used that subset as a discovery cohort. Roughly 300 gigabases of sequencing data and approximately 85 million unique TCR sequences were included in an early release covering around 600 HLA-typed donors. All discovery cohort repertoires had been generated using a single sequencing platform. Rather than using new phenotypic data, the later analysis identified candidate immune exposures from TCR beta sequences and from how often those sequences occurred across donors. In an earlier analysis of around 540 of the donors, high-throughput TCR beta sequencing was used to judge whether each TCR beta V gene segment behaved as functional or pseudogenic. HLA typing covered class I and class II loci at four-digit resolution. Along with the approximately 700-subject first cohort, a separate validation cohort of approximately 110 different subjects was used. The study was designed to test whether signatures of past pathogen exposure could be identified by cataloging public T cell receptors. Because of strong linkage in the cohort, four to six DR-DQ haplotypes were treated as single units for association and clustering. Overall study results and their limits: A later genetic analysis associated a missense DCLRE1C variant with V-gene and J-gene trimming of TCR beta chains, and an independent cohort replicated the association. In an earlier analysis of approximately 590 of the donors, most TCR beta V segments were observed in productive rearrangements about 90% or about 30% of the time, broadly matching IMGT annotations. While some public TCRs were present in many individuals, most TCR sequences turned up only very rarely across donors. A cluster of highly shared sequence variants was judged likely to be a technical artifact of the sequencing pipeline. In the study, 150 to 200 TCR beta chains were listed as associated with cytomegalovirus. Because some donors lacked HLA typing at each locus, the association tests relied only on the typed subset. In a later analysis, 16,951 TCR beta sequences were associated with specific HLA alleles at a false discovery rate of 0.05. Because the 87-base-pair reads could not distinguish some IMGT-functional V segments, including TRBV6-2 and TRBV6-3, those segments were excluded. Presence/absence analyses assumed roughly uniform sequencing depth across donors, an assumption that may not hold. The authors suggested that the approach could potentially be generalized to other disease states and immunological phenotypes. Linkage disequilibrium might explain the correlated functional status among segregating V segments, but an unknown experimental factor could not be ruled out. The classifier was reported to diagnose cytomegalovirus status with high specificity and sensitivity in both the original and validation cohorts. A later analysis found that most CMV-associated TCR beta chains appeared HLA-restricted, with HLA associations seemingly driven largely by CMV exposure. The earlier analysis of around 600 of the donors excluded 15 to 20 rarely observed V segments, including chromosome 9 orphons, because counts were too low. Assigning TCR associations to individual alleles was difficult when HLA alleles, especially DR and DQ, strongly co-occurred. A few of the identified cytomegalovirus-associated TCR beta chains were confirmed in vitro to be specific for cytomegalovirus antigens. In a later analysis, HLA-associated TCR beta chains were found to be more clonally expanded and to have lower generation probabilities than equally common non-associated chains. A further reported finding was that TCR beta sequences accurately predicted the HLA-A and HLA-B alleles for most subjects in the first cohort. Immune exposure information for the cohort was limited to CMV serostatus. In a later analysis, several top co-occurrence clusters were reported to appear linked to parvovirus B19, influenza, CMV and Epstein-Barr virus. According to a later analysis, TCR association rates differed among HLA loci, with DRB1 alleles showing the most associated TCRs and HLA-C alleles showing the fewest. Only TCR beta chains were sequenced in this cohort, and the absence of alpha or paired-chain data limited detectable features. A later genetic analysis reported fewer N-insertions in productive TCRs among donors in an Asian-associated ancestry cluster than the roughly 700-donor mean.

Points on this clone: This receptor's antigen is unknown. The input lacks base qualities; no much larger clone sits a single base away.

The junction shows trimming of 1 base on V and 6 bases on J, plus 10 bases between the germline ends. CDR1 SGHVS and CDR2 FQNEAQ were looked up in the germline V gene. The CDR3 sequence holds 13 residues, the cysteine and valine included. The DNA shown is the 39-base CDR3, in frame from base 1. Library creation used the immunoSEQ multiplex PCR assay. The multiplex PCR relied on a mix of 60 forward primers for TCR Vbeta segments and 13 reverse primers for TCR Jbeta segments. The CDR3 region of rearranged TCR beta genes was amplified from genomic DNA with a multiplex PCR assay. Amplified TCR beta libraries were sequenced as 87-base-pair reads on the Illumina HiSeq System. The study's own analysis went as follows. In a later analysis, some 80 million unique TCR beta chains were counted across the approximately 640 repertoires, and approximately 11 million of these chains were shared by at least two donors. To remove PCR and sequencing errors, raw reads were error-corrected and collapsed into unique sequences using a nearest-neighbor algorithm that merged closely related sequences. Alignment of CDR3 sequences to IMGT reference sequences was used to assign V, D and J gene segments. For a sequence to be retained, a match of at least six nucleotides to both a V gene segment and a J gene segment was required. A rearrangement counted as productive if the CDR3 had no stop codons and remained in frame with V and J, and every other rearrangement counted as non-productive. CDR3 was defined by IMGT convention, running from the second conserved V-encoded cysteine to the conserved J-encoded phenylalanine. The earlier analysis of some 540 of the donors excluded any sequence lacking an unambiguous match to a single V gene segment. In an earlier analysis of approximately 590 of the donors, V segments were called functional above 56.7% productive rearrangements and were called segregating when the between-donor standard deviation exceeded 5%. A statistical classification framework was built to diagnose cytomegalovirus status from the catalog of TCR beta chain sequences. In a later analysis, V and J genes were assigned by comparing TCR nucleotide sequences against IMGT/GENE-DB human TR gene sequences. The TCRdist pipeline was used in a later analysis to assign CDR3 sequences and most-parsimonious VDJ recombination scenarios. A later analysis defined each TCR beta chain by its CDR3 amino acid sequence plus V-gene family, and excluded reads lacking a unique V-gene family. In a later analysis, several hundred highly shared, low-generation-probability nucleotide sequences were removed to address suspected cross-contamination and a sequencing artifact. For each public chain, a later analysis derived a clonal expansion index from normalized ranks of inferred template counts within each repertoire. Generation probabilities in a later analysis came from a VDJ recombination model fitted to out-of-frame rearrangements, and those results were checked against IGoR. In a later analysis, TCR-TCR, TCR-HLA and TCR-CMV co-occurrence was scored with hypergeometric tests, and a repertoire-size bias correction was applied to TCR pairs. A later analysis estimated false discovery rates by permuting HLA or CMV assignments 20 times. A later analysis grouped co-occurring TCRs with DBSCAN, adding TCRdist sequence similarity when clustering within HLA-allele-positive subsets. Repertoires with fewer than 30,000 or more than 120,000 public chains were left out of co-occurrence clustering, as were about five repertoires with anomalous nucleotide sharing. Sourced from immuneACCESS, this table was stored by TCRdb with only in-frame sequences that have V and J called. A share of the clones is absent; for the studies checked, an unresolved V gene accounts for under half, and the remainder has no known explanation. D and trimming were read from the DNA, whereas the V and J calls and clone size are those reported in that table. For this sample the table gives roughly 130,000 clones, of which over 60% were detected only once. The top ten constitute about 2% of the sample.

The cohort comprised around 690 healthy bone marrow donors. All cohort members were sampled while nominally healthy, although unrecorded immune exposures were likely present. The donor tested CMV seronegative, placing the donor among the roughly 400 seronegative members of the cohort. Each donor provided a peripheral blood sample, and peripheral blood mononuclear cells were used for TCR beta sequencing. Genomic DNA was extracted from the blood cell samples with the Qiagen DNeasy Blood Extraction Kit. This clonotype was obtained from a man aged 18 to 30 in good health and CMV-seronegative. Recombination connected TRBV7-8 to TRBJ2-7, with TRBD2 as a weak D call on 6 bases. Sequenced input: PBMCs. CDR3 protein: CASSLGGLPEQYV. The bases are TGTGCCAGCAGCTTAGGAGGACTACCCGAGCAGTACGTC.